What follows describes a single T cell receptor beta chain. This table comes from immunoSEQ multiplex PCR, and its TCRdb copy is limited to in-frame clones, with some not included. The repertoire holds tens of thousands of clones, with about 93% as singletons. These data are taken from a study of control samples from healthy donors and cancer patients. This CDR3 has 15 residues. V trimming: 2 bases; J trimming: 3 bases; junction bases outside the gene matches: 3. The germline gives CDR1 SGHNT, CDR2 YENEEA. The chain combines TRBV11-3 with TRBJ2-1; 8 nucleotides match TRBD2. The sequence derives from a man in his thirties or forties in good health. The sample taken for sequencing was blood. Written as DNA, the CDR3 is TGTGCCAGCAGCTTAAGGGCGGGGGGCTACAATGAGCAGTTCTTC. Residues: CASSLRAGGYNEQFF.